What follows are 23 T cell receptor beta chains derived from one specimen sequenced in a study of blood T cell repertoires in COVID-19. Method: immunoSEQ multiplex PCR; TCRdb's copy keeps in-frame clones and lacks some. The top ten clones hold about 20% of a sample with over 80,000 clones, over 75% of them seen once. Specimen: peripheral blood. These receptors all come from a human donor in a cohort sampled during active COVID-19.

The J gene is TRBJ1-5, the V gene TRBV19; 7 bases agree with TRBD1. V lost 3 bases, J lost 2 bases, and 7 bases stayed unmatched. Germline lookup yields CDR1 LNHDA and CDR2 SQIVND (reference sequence). CDR3 length: 16 residues. The CDR3, as DNA: TGTGCCAGTAGTATGGTCGGGACAGCGGGCAATCAGCCCCAGCATTTT. This sequence encodes CASSMVGTAGNQPQHF.

The V call is TRBV7-8, the J call TRBJ2-7; 8 bases map to TRBD2. The CDR3 contains 14 residues. Trimming cost V 4 bases and J 0 bases; bases outside gene matches: 2. Per the germline V gene, CDR1 is SGHVS and CDR2 is FQNEAQ. The CDR3 sequence is CASSSSGSSYEQYF. CDR3 DNA sequence: TGTGCCAGCAGCTCCAGCGGGAGCTCCTACGAGCAGTACTTC.

The chain uses TRBV3-1 (or the pseudogene TRBV3-2) and TRBJ2-7; no reliable D call. Trimming removed 4 bases from V and 4 bases from J, with 8 bases in between. The CDR3 covers 12 residues. Germline-derived CDR1 and CDR2 are LGHDT and YNNKEL (reference sequence). In nucleotides, the CDR3 is TGTGCCAGCAGCCGTTCGGGTTACGAGCAGTACTTC. Translation gives CASSRSGYEQYF.

The chain joins TRBV3-1 (or the pseudogene TRBV3-2) to TRBJ2-4; no reliable D call. V lost 4 bases, J lost 0 bases, and 13 bases lay in between. From germline, CDR1 is LGHDT and CDR2 YNNKEL (reference sequence). CDR3 size: 16 residues. The CDR3 reads CASSPLQNLAKNIQYF. CDR3 nucleotides: TGTGCCAGCAGCCCGCTACAGAATCTAGCCAAAAACATTCAGTACTTC.

V gene TRBV4-1 combines with J gene TRBJ1-1; D might be TRBD1 (6 bases). CDR1 is MGHRA, CDR2 YSYEKL, per germline. There are 15 residues in the CDR3. With 0 bases removed from V and 6 bases from J, the gap between germline ends came to 14 bases. In nucleotides, the CDR3 is TGCGCCAGCAGCCAAGATCCGGCAGGGGCCTCTGAAGCTTTCTTT. It codes for CASSQDPAGASEAFF.

The chain uses TRBV28 and TRBJ2-1; D unclear. The CDR3 runs 15 residues. CDR1 is MDHEN, CDR2 SYDVKM, per germline. The V end was cut by 2 bases, the J end by 0 bases, with 8 bases between. As DNA, the CDR3 is TGTGCCAGCAGTTTAATGGCTTCCTCCTACAATGAGCAGTTCTTC. Protein product: CASSLMASSYNEQFF.

The count of this clone is one. The chain combines TRBV6-2 or TRBV6-3 with TRBJ1-2; 8 nucleotides match TRBD1. There are 14 residues in the CDR3. Germline CDR1 MNHEY, CDR2 SVGEGT. The junction had 3 bases not matched to a gene; V was cut back by 2 bases and J by 4 bases. The CDR3 DNA sequence: TGTGCCAGCAGTTACCTCGGACAGGGCTATGGCTACACCTTC. Residues: CASSYLGQGYGYTF.

V gene TRBV18 combines with J gene TRBJ2-7; D unclear. The CDR3 consists of 13 residues. The V end was cut by 2 bases, the J end by 6 bases, with 11 bases between. Germline values: CDR1 KGHSH, CDR2 LQKENI. The CDR3: CASSPSVRGEQYF. CDR3 coding DNA: TGTGCCAGCTCACCATCAGTGCGCGGCGAGCAGTACTTC.

The rearrangement links TRBV5-4 to TRBJ2-7, with 9 bases lining up with TRBD1. This CDR3 is built from 15 residues. V lost 5 bases and J lost 3; bases outside the gene matches: 9. Per germline, CDR1 SGHNT and CDR2 YYREEE (reference sequence). CDR3 amino acids: CASSSGTGTFYEQYF. CDR3 nucleotide sequence: TGTGCCAGCAGTTCCGGGACAGGGACCTTCTACGAGCAGTACTTC.

This clone was seen once. The rearrangement uses TRBV3-1 (or the pseudogene TRBV3-2) and TRBJ2-1; D is possibly TRBD2 (6 bases). The CDR3 length is 13 residues. Trimming stripped 5 bases from V and 7 bases from J, with 12 bases between. CDR1 is LGHDT, CDR2 YNNKEL, per germline (reference sequence). Here the CDR3 reads CASSSELANEQFF. The CDR3 DNA is TGTGCCAGCAGCTCAGAGCTAGCGAATGAGCAGTTCTTC.

This clone was counted ten times or more. The chain couples TRBV12-5 to TRBJ1-4; D is uncertain. The CDR3 is 14 residues long. Germline V gene lookup returns CDR1 LGHNT and CDR2 FRNRAP. V gave up 6 bases and J gave up 5 bases, with 13 bases separating them. The CDR3 is CASGPGGLNEKLFF. The DNA of the CDR3 is TGTGCTAGTGGCCCCGGAGGGTTGAATGAAAAACTGTTTTTT. Full variable domain (remainder filled in from reference TRBV12-5 and TRBJ1-4): DARVTQTPRHKVTEMGQEVTMRCQPILGHNTVFWYRQTMMQGLELLAYFRNRAPLDDSGMPKDRFSAEMPDATLATLKIQPSEPRDSAVYFCASGPGGLNEKLFFGSGTQLSVL.

This clone appeared once. DNA of the CDR3: TGCGCCAGCAGCCTGGGGGGTAGGACTAGCTTCTTACTCTCCTACAATGAGCAGTTCTTC. It encodes CASSLGGRTSFLLSYNEQFF. V gene TRBV5-1 combines with J gene TRBJ2-1; 8 bases are shared with TRBD2. CDR1 and CDR2 from the germline V gene are SGHRS and YFSETQ. The J segment lost 0 bases and the V segment lost 4 bases, leaving 18 bases of the junction unmatched. This CDR3 is built from 20 residues.

The chain recombines TRBV3-1 (or the pseudogene TRBV3-2) with TRBJ2-2; no firm D call. Looked up from germline, CDR1 is LGHDT and CDR2 is YNNKEL (reference sequence). V was clipped by 0 bases and J by 6 bases, with 17 bases between them. This CDR3 has 17 residues. The chain's CDR3 is CASSQDYSTQIPGELFF. In nucleotides, the CDR3 is TGTGCCAGCAGCCAAGATTATAGCACTCAAATTCCCGGGGAGCTGTTTTTT.

The J gene is TRBJ2-3, the V gene TRBV6-6, with 12 bases lining up with TRBD2. The trim removed 2 bases at V and 5 bases at J, leaving 2 bases unmatched. The CDR3 has 15 residues. Germline CDR1 reads MNHNY; CDR2 reads SVGAGI (reference sequence). CDR3 sequence (DNA): TGTGCCAGCAGTTACACGACTAGCGGGGGAGATACGCAGTATTTT. It codes for CASSYTTSGGDTQYF.

J is TRBJ2-7 and V is TRBV6-5; the D gene is possibly TRBD1 (6 bases). The CDR3 is made up of 13 amino acids. Deletions cut 4 bases from V and 3 bases from J, with 10 bases between. Germline assignment: CDR1 MNHEY and CDR2 SVGAGI. CDR3 region: CASSFSQGYEQYF. The CDR3 nucleotides are TGTGCCAGCAGTTTTTCACAGGGCTACGAGCAGTACTTC.

This rearrangement joins TRBV10-3 to TRBJ1-1; D is perhaps TRBD1 (6 bases). V was pared by 4 bases and J by 11 bases, with 20 bases between. Germline assignment: CDR1 ENHRY and CDR2 SYGVKD. There are 14 residues in the CDR3. CDR3 protein: CAISGLTGSPEAFF. The CDR3 coding sequence is TGTGCCATCAGTGGGTTGACAGGTTCACCCGAGGCTTTCTTT.

This clone has only a few counts. The chain combines TRBV19 with TRBJ2-1; 9 bases are a match to TRBD1. The trim removed 7 bases at V and 3 bases at J, leaving 4 bases unmatched. The CDR3 contains 14 residues. Germline V gives CDR1 LNHDA, CDR2 SQIVND (reference sequence). In nucleotides, the CDR3 is TGTGCCAGTATGCGGGACAGGGACTACAATGAGCAGTTCTTC. Translating it yields CASMRDRDYNEQFF.

The chain employs TRBV4-1 and TRBJ1-1; D not certain. The V end lost 3 bases, the J end lost 2 bases, and 4 bases lay between the germline ends. This CDR3 comprises 12 residues. CDR1 is MGHRA and CDR2 is YSYEKL in the germline V gene. The CDR3: CASSQYNTEAFF. DNA for the CDR3: TGCGCCAGCAGCCAGTATAACACTGAAGCTTTCTTT.

In its sample, this clone was seen once. The chain recombines TRBV18 with TRBJ2-7; 12 nucleotides line up with TRBD2. Germline CDR1 and CDR2: KGHSH and LQKENI. The length of the CDR3 is 14 residues. Trimming at V came to 5 bases and at J to 6 bases, leaving 5 bases not matched to a gene. The CDR3, as DNA: TGTGCCAGCTCAGCGACTAGCGGGAGTGGCGAGCAGTACTTC. Translated: CASSATSGSGEQYF. Drawing the rest from reference TRBV18 and TRBJ2-7, the complete variable domain is NAGVMQNPRHLVRRRGQEARLRCSPMKGHSHVYWYRQLPEEGLKFMVYLQKENIIDESGMPKERFSAEFPKEGPSILRIQQVVRGDSAAYFCASSATSGSGEQYFGPGTRLTVT.

The chain uses TRBV11-3 and TRBJ2-7; the match to TRBD1 covers 9 bases. Germline CDR1 and CDR2: SGHNT and YENEEA. Trimming removed 1 base from V and 4 bases from J; junction bases left unmatched: 2. The CDR3 sequence is 14 residues long. The CDR3 here is CASSLGGQGYEQYF. The CDR3 DNA reads as TGTGCCAGCAGCTTAGGAGGACAGGGGTACGAGCAGTACTTC.

The genes are TRBV19 and TRBJ1-4; maybe TRBD1 (5 bases). Germline V gives CDR1 LNHDA, CDR2 SQIVND (reference sequence). The V end lost 7 bases, the J end lost 4 bases, and 16 bases lay between the germline ends. This CDR3 is built from 15 residues. CDR3 in DNA: TGTGCCAGTACCCCCCCGGGGGGGAGTAATGAAAAACTGTTTTTT. As protein: CASTPPGGSNEKLFF.

This CDR3 is CASSLGLAGDGETQYF. In nucleotides, the CDR3 is TGTGCCAGTAGTTTAGGACTAGCGGGAGATGGAGAGACCCAGTACTTC. V is TRBV19 and J is TRBJ2-5; 13 nucleotides match TRBD2. The J segment lost 4 bases and the V segment lost 5 bases, leaving 7 bases of the junction unmatched. The CDR3 contains 16 residues. Germline V gives CDR1 LNHDA, CDR2 SQIVND (reference sequence).

V is TRBV5-1 and J is TRBJ1-2; weak D call: TRBD1 (5 bases). Germline values: CDR1 SGHRS, CDR2 YFSETQ. V was shortened by 5 bases and J by 2 bases, with 10 bases between the two germline ends. This CDR3 contains 13 residues. CDR3 nucleotide sequence: TGCGCCAGCAGGGAGGGACCAAACTATGGCTACACCTTC. Protein sequence: CASREGPNYGYTF.